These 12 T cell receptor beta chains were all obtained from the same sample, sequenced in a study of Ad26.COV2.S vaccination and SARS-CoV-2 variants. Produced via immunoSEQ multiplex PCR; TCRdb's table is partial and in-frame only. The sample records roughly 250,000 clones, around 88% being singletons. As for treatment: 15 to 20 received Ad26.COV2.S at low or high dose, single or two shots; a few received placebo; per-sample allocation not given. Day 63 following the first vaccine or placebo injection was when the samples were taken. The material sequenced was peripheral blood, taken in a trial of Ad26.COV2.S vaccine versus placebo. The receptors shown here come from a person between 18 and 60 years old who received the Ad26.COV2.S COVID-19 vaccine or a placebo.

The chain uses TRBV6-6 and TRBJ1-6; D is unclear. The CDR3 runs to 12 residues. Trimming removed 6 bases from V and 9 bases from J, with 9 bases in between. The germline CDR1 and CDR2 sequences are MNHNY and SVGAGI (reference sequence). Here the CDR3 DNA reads TGTGCCAGCAGCCCCCTAGGTTCACCCCTCCACTTT. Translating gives CASSPLGSPLHF.

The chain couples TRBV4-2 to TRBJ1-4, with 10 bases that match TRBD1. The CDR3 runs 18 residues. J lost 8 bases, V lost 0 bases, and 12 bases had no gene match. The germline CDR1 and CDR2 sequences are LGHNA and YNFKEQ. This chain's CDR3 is CASSQDPLTGGTWEKLFF. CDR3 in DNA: TGTGCCAGCAGCCAAGACCCCTTGACAGGGGGCACTTGGGAAAAACTGTTTTTT.

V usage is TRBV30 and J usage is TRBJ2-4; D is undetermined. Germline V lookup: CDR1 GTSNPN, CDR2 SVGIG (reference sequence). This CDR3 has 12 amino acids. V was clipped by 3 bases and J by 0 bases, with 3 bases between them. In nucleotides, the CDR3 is TGTGCCTGGAGCTTAGCCAAAAACATTCAGTACTTC. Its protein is CAWSLAKNIQYF.

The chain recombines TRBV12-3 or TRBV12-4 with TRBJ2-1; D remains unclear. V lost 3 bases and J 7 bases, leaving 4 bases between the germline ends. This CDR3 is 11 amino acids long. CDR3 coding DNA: TGTGCCAGCAGTTTCCGGAATGAGCAGTTCTTC. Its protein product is CASSFRNEQFF.

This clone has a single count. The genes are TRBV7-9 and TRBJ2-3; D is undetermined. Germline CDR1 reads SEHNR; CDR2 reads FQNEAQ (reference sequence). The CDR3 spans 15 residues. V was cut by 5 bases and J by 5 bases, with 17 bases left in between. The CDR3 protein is CASSPSSLGGDTQYF. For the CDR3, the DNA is TGTGCCAGCAGCCCGTCATCTTTAGGTGGAGATACGCAGTATTTT.

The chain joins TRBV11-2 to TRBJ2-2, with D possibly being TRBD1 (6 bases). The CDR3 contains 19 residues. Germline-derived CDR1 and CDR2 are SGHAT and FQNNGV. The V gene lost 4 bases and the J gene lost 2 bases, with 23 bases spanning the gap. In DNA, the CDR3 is TGTGCCAGCAGCTCACCGAGATATCAGGGGAAGGCAAACACCGGGGAGCTGTTTTTT. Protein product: CASSSPRYQGKANTGELFF.

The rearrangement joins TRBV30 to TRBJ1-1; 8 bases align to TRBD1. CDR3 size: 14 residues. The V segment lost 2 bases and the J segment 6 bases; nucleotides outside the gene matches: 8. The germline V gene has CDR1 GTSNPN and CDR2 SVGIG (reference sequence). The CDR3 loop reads CAWSRQGFFAEAFF. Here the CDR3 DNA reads TGTGCCTGGAGTCGACAGGGGTTTTTCGCTGAAGCTTTCTTT.

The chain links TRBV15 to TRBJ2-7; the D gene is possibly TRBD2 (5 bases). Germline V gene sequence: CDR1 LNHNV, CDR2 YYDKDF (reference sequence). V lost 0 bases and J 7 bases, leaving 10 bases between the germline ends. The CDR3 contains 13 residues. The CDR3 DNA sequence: TGTGCCACCAGCAGAGATCGCGGGCGGGAGCAGTACGTC. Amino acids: CATSRDRGREQYV.

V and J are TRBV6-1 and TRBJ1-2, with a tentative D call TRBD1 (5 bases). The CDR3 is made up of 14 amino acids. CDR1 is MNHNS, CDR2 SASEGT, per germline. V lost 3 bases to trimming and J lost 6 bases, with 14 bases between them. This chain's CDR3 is CASSDAGGRDGYTF. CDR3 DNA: TGTGCCAGCAGTGATGCGGGGGGGAGGGATGGCTACACCTTC.

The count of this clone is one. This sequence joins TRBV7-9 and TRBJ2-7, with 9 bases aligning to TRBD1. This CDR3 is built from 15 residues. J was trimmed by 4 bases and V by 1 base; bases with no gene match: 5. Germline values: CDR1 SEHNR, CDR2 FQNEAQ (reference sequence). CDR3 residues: CASSLGTGVKYEQYF. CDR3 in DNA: TGTGCCAGCAGCTTAGGGACAGGGGTAAAGTACGAGCAGTACTTC.

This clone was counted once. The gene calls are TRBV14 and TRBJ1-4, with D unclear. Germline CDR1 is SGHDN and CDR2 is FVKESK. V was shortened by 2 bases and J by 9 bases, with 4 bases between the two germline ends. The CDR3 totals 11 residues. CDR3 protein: CASSQFQKLFF. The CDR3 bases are TGTGCCAGCAGCCAATTCCAAAAACTGTTTTTT.

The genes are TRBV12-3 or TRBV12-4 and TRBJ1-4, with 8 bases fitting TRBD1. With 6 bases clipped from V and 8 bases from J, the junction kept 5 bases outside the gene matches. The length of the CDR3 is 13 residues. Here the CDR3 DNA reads TGTGCCAGCAGGATGGACAGGGCAGAAAAACTGTTTTTT. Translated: CASRMDRAEKLFF.